These 26 T cell receptor beta chains were sequenced from one sample in a study of blood T cell repertoires in COVID-19. The data were produced by immunoSEQ multiplex PCR, yet TCRdb's version contains in-frame clones alone and is incomplete. The sample lists under 500,000 clones, roughly 91% occurring once. The sequenced sample consisted of peripheral blood. All receptors derive from a woman aged 25 to 39 with acute or convalescent COVID-19.

The CDR3 is CASRMTGNGDTQYF. The CDR3 nucleotides read TGCGCCAGCAGGATGACGGGGAACGGAGATACGCAGTATTTT. The gene calls are TRBV5-1 and TRBJ2-3; maybe TRBD2 (5 bases). CDR3 length: 14 residues. The ends were cut back, 5 bases at V and 5 bases at J, with 15 bases in the middle. Germline lookup yields CDR1 SGHRS and CDR2 YFSETQ. The full variable domain, with the rest looked up from reference TRBV5-1 and TRBJ2-3, is KAGVTQTPRYLIKTRGQQVTLSCSPISGHRSVSWYQQTPGQGLQFLFEYFSETQRNKGNFPGRFSGRQFSNSRSEMNVSTLELGDSALYLCASRMTGNGDTQYFGPGTRLTVL.

The V call is TRBV18, the J call TRBJ2-2; no clear D gene. The CDR3 loop spans 13 amino acids. Trimming shortened V by 0 bases and J by 4 bases, and 3 bases separated the two germline ends. Germline V lookup: CDR1 KGHSH, CDR2 LQKENI. The CDR3 loop reads CASSPPSTGELFF. The CDR3 nucleotides are TGTGCCAGCTCACCACCCAGCACCGGGGAGCTGTTTTTT.

The J gene is TRBJ1-1, the V gene TRBV28; 7 bases are a match to TRBD1. The germline CDR1 and CDR2 sequences are MDHEN and SYDVKM. The V segment lost 5 bases and the J segment 2 bases; nucleotides outside the gene matches: 8. The CDR3 has 15 amino acids. The CDR3 region has the DNA TGTGCCAGCAGTAGGGGGCTGGTTCGTAACACTGAAGCTTTCTTT. It specifies CASSRGLVRNTEAFF.

The CDR3 loop reads CASSLNPGEAPNEQFF. In nucleotides, the CDR3 is TGTGCCAGCAGCTTAAACCCCGGCGAGGCCCCCAATGAGCAGTTCTTC. The chain couples TRBV11-2 to TRBJ2-1; D gene ambiguous. Trimming took off 2 bases at V and 6 bases at J, with 17 bases between the two ends. From germline, CDR1 is SGHAT and CDR2 FQNNGV. CDR3 size: 16 residues. Drawing the rest from reference TRBV11-2 and TRBJ2-1, the complete variable domain is EAGVAQSPRYKIIEKRQSVAFWCNPISGHATLYWYQQILGQGPKLLIQFQNNGVVDDSQLPKDRFSAERLKGVDSTLKIQPAKLEDSAVYLCASSLNPGEAPNEQFFGPGTRLTVL.

J is TRBJ2-3 and V is TRBV27; no clear D. The CDR3 extends over 13 amino acids. CDR1 MNHEY and CDR2 SMNVEV come from the germline V gene (reference sequence). Trimming stripped 3 bases from V and 7 bases from J, with 11 bases between. CDR3 sequence (DNA): TGTGCCAGCAGTTTCCGACTTGGCTATACGCAGTATTTT. It codes for CASSFRLGYTQYF.

The rearrangement links TRBV24-1 to TRBJ2-3; TRBD1 might be the D (5 bases). V was pared by 4 bases and J by 8 bases, with 12 bases between. Germline assignment: CDR1 KGHDR and CDR2 SFDVKD. This CDR3 is built from 13 residues. The CDR3, as DNA: TGTGCCACCAGTGACGCAGGGATCGGTACGCAGTATTTT. Residues: CATSDAGIGTQYF.

This clone was counted once. The chain employs TRBV7-8 and TRBJ1-1, with D perhaps TRBD1 (6 bases). V was shortened by 6 bases and J by 5 bases, with 16 bases between the two germline ends. The CDR3 contains 14 residues. Germline CDR1 and CDR2: SGHVS and FQNEAQ. The CDR3 coding sequence is TGTGCCAGCAGTACCAACAGGGTGGGGACTGAAGCTTTCTTT. It is translated as CASSTNRVGTEAFF.

The chain links TRBV10-2 to TRBJ1-2; TRBD1 aligns across 7 bases. The CDR3 has 14 amino acids. The germline V gene has CDR1 WSHSY and CDR2 SAAADI. With 11 bases clipped from V and 2 bases from J, the junction kept 11 bases outside the gene matches. The CDR3 loop reads CAAQSDRENYGYTF. CDR3 DNA sequence: TGCGCCGCTCAGTCCGACAGGGAGAACTATGGCTACACCTTC.

The gene calls are TRBV20-1 and TRBJ1-1; a weak D match, TRBD1 (5 bases). The germline CDR1 and CDR2 sequences are DFQATT and SNEGSKA (reference sequence). The length of the CDR3 is 11 residues. V was trimmed by 8 bases and J by 0 bases, leaving 7 bases between them. The CDR3 protein is CSLQVNTEAFF. The CDR3 region has the DNA TGCAGTTTACAGGTGAACACTGAAGCTTTCTTT.

This clone was recorded once. The gene calls are TRBV6-4 and TRBJ2-6; TRBD2 is a possible D gene (5 bases). The CDR3 loop spans 16 amino acids. Germline V gene data show CDR1 as MRHNA and CDR2 as SNTAGT. Trimming removed 0 bases at V and 0 bases at J, with 6 bases between. CDR3 nucleotides: TGTGCCAGCAGTGACTCCGGGGACTCTGGGGCCAACGTCCTGACTTTC. Its protein product is CASSDSGDSGANVLTF.

The genes are TRBV7-9 and TRBJ2-7; 9 positions match TRBD1. Germline CDR1 SEHNR, CDR2 FQNEAQ (reference sequence). With 4 bases clipped from V and 3 bases from J, the junction kept 4 bases outside the gene matches. This CDR3 region has 14 residues. CDR3 sequence (DNA): TGTGCCAGCAGCTACCCGGGACAGGGCTACGAGCAGTACTTC. This sequence encodes CASSYPGQGYEQYF.

This rearrangement joins TRBV6-5 to TRBJ1-3, with 10 bases matching TRBD1. The length of the CDR3 is 15 residues. Germline lookup yields CDR1 MNHEY and CDR2 SVGAGI. With 6 bases clipped from V and 4 bases from J, the junction kept 6 bases outside the gene matches. DNA of the CDR3: TGTGCCAGCAGCCGGGACAGGGGCTCCGGAAACACCATATATTTT. This encodes CASSRDRGSGNTIYF.

The chain carries TRBV7-2 and TRBJ1-6; 7 nucleotides match TRBD1. V shed 2 bases and J 8 bases; nucleotides not matched to a gene: 6. Germline assignment: CDR1 SGHTA and CDR2 FQGNSA. The CDR3 extends over 15 amino acids. In DNA, the CDR3 is TGTGCCAGCAGCTTATACAGGGGCGATGATTCACCCCTCCACTTT. Encoded protein: CASSLYRGDDSPLHF.

V gene TRBV4-1 combines with J gene TRBJ2-5; no firm D call. The CDR3 runs to 13 residues. Germline CDR1 is MGHRA and CDR2 is YSYEKL. V was clipped by 1 base and J by 4 bases, with 7 bases between them. The CDR3, as DNA: TGCGCCAGCAGCCAAGGCTATGGAGAGACCCAGTACTTC. Residues: CASSQGYGETQYF.

This chain links TRBV5-1 with TRBJ1-1; D ambiguous. The germline CDR1 and CDR2 sequences are SGHRS and YFSETQ. CDR3 size: 15 residues. The V end lost 4 bases, the J end lost 0 bases, and 13 bases lay between the germline ends. The CDR3 here is CASSHSGQMNTEAFF. The CDR3 DNA reads TGCGCCAGCAGCCACAGCGGGCAGATGAACACTGAAGCTTTCTTT.

The CDR3 nucleotides are TGTGCCAGCAGCTCCAGGGGGCCAGATACGCAGTATTTT. Translated: CASSSRGPDTQYF. The genes are TRBV13 and TRBJ2-3; 8 bases are a match to TRBD1. Germline-derived CDR1 and CDR2 are PRHDT and FYEKMQ (reference sequence). The J segment lost 4 bases and the V segment lost 4 bases, leaving 1 base of the junction unmatched. CDR3 length: 13 amino acids.

This clone occurred many times. The chain couples TRBV28 to TRBJ1-3, with D possibly matching TRBD1 (6 bases). CDR1 and CDR2 (germline): MDHEN, SYDVKM. The CDR3 loop spans 20 amino acids. V was shortened by 5 bases and J by 0 bases, with 26 bases between the two germline ends. The CDR3 DNA reads as TGTGCCAGCAGTACGAACCCGGGACATTATCTCTGGTACTCTGGAAACACCATATATTTT. Its protein product is CASSTNPGHYLWYSGNTIYF. The entire variable domain, with the rest obtained from reference TRBV28 and TRBJ1-3, is as follows: DVKVTQSSRYLVKRTGEKVFLECVQDMDHENMFWYRQDPGLGLRLIYFSYDVKMKEKGDIPEGYSVSREKKERFSLILESASTNQTSMYLCASSTNPGHYLWYSGNTIYFGEGSWLTVV.

V is TRBV5-1 and J is TRBJ1-2; 10 bases align to TRBD1. With 5 bases clipped from V and 4 bases from J, the junction kept 8 bases outside the gene matches. This CDR3 is built from 15 residues. CDR1 SGHRS and CDR2 YFSETQ come from the germline V gene. CDR3 region: CASRRDRGMSYGYTF. DNA for the CDR3: TGCGCCAGCAGACGGGACAGGGGCATGTCCTATGGCTACACCTTC. Complete variable domain (other parts from reference TRBV5-1 and TRBJ1-2): KAGVTQTPRYLIKTRGQQVTLSCSPISGHRSVSWYQQTPGQGLQFLFEYFSETQRNKGNFPGRFSGRQFSNSRSEMNVSTLELGDSALYLCASRRDRGMSYGYTFGSGTRLTVV.

This chain uses TRBV7-2 with TRBJ2-3; TRBD2 aligns across 9 bases. The CDR3 length is 16 residues. Germline CDR1 is SGHTA and CDR2 is FQGNSA. The J segment lost 4 bases and the V segment lost 5 bases, leaving 10 bases of the junction unmatched. CDR3 amino acids: CASSTLTGTSPDTQYF. The DNA for the CDR3 is TGTGCCAGCAGCACCTTAACCGGGACTAGCCCAGATACGCAGTATTTT.

The chain couples TRBV27 to TRBJ1-6; D may be TRBD1 (5 bases). This CDR3 contains 16 residues. Per the germline V gene, CDR1 is MNHEY and CDR2 is SMNVEV (reference sequence). Trimming stripped 2 bases from V and 10 bases from J, with 18 bases between. This chain's CDR3 is CASSLKHKTGLSPLHF. CDR3 DNA sequence: TGTGCCAGCAGTTTAAAACATAAAACAGGCCTCTCACCCCTCCACTTT.

The rearrangement uses TRBV9 and TRBJ1-2; D is perhaps TRBD1 (6 bases). The germline V gene encodes CDR1 SGDLS and CDR2 YYNGEE. Trimming took off 3 bases at V and 6 bases at J, with 21 bases between the two ends. This CDR3 is built from 16 residues. DNA of the CDR3: TGTGCCAGCAGCGCCGACCCCAGCCGGGACACCCATGGCTACACCTTC. It is translated as CASSADPSRDTHGYTF.

This chain connects TRBV30 to TRBJ2-1; TRBD1 matches at 8 bases. The CDR3 loop spans 15 amino acids. Germline V gene data show CDR1 as GTSNPN and CDR2 as SVGIG (reference sequence). Unmatched junction bases numbered 12, after V lost 1 base and J lost 10 bases. CDR3 in amino acids: CAWSAGQEGLKEQFF. In DNA form, the CDR3 reads TGTGCCTGGAGTGCGGGACAGGAAGGACTTAAAGAGCAGTTCTTC.

The chain recombines TRBV9 with TRBJ1-1; TRBD1 might be the D (5 bases). CDR3 size: 15 residues. V lost 0 bases and J 4 bases, leaving 13 bases between the germline ends. Looked up from germline, CDR1 is SGDLS and CDR2 is YYNGEE. The chain's CDR3 is CASSVGFGGGTEAFF. CDR3 nucleotide sequence: TGTGCCAGCAGCGTAGGTTTCGGGGGGGGCACTGAAGCTTTCTTT.

The genes are TRBV6-5 and TRBJ2-1; no clear D. CDR3 length equals 13 residues. Germline V gene data show CDR1 as MNHEY and CDR2 as SVGAGI. V shed 8 bases and J shed 4 bases, with 12 bases lying between them. CDR3: CASVTEYYNEQFF. CDR3 sequence (DNA): TGTGCCAGCGTGACTGAGTATTACAATGAGCAGTTCTTC.

J is TRBJ2-2 and V is TRBV5-4; TRBD2 might be the D (5 bases). Germline V gives CDR1 SGHNT, CDR2 YYREEE (reference sequence). The CDR3 loop spans 14 amino acids. Trimming shortened V by 4 bases and J by 2 bases, and 9 bases separated the two germline ends. Written as DNA, the CDR3 is TGTGCCAGCAGCCCGGAGGTCAACACCGGGGAGCTGTTTTTT. Its translation: CASSPEVNTGELFF.

The rearrangement links TRBV7-8 to TRBJ2-5, with TRBD2 matching over 10 bases. V was pared by 5 bases and J by 6 bases, with 9 bases of the junction left unmatched. There are 15 residues in the CDR3. The germline V gene encodes CDR1 SGHVS and CDR2 FQNEAQ. This CDR3 reads CASSRTGTSVKTQYF. The CDR3 nucleotides read TGTGCCAGCAGCCGGACCGGGACTAGCGTTAAGACCCAGTACTTC.